This T cell receptor beta chain was sequenced during a study of blood T cell repertoires in COVID-19. Study-level information: Researchers got acute and convalescent COVID-19 samples from the United States, Italy and Spain. PBMCs, B-cell-depleted T cells, or T cells provided the cDNA or gDNA that made up the material.

The CDR3 contains 12 residues. CDR1 and CDR2 (germline): KGHDR, SFDVKD. V was clipped by 5 bases and J by 8 bases, with 8 bases between them. Study processing details: From reference gene primer amplification, estimates of nucleated cell counts were derived. Sequenced by immunoSEQ multiplex PCR; TCRdb stores in-frame clones only, minus some. The V and J calls and clone size were taken over from that table, and D and trimming were inferred from the DNA. Among around 41,000 clones listed, around four fifths were seen once. The material sequenced was peripheral blood. The sequence derives from a woman older than 75 with acute or convalescent COVID-19. V and J are TRBV24-1 and TRBJ2-2; D is perhaps TRBD2 (6 bases). The CDR3 protein is CATSVGTGELFF. The CDR3, as DNA: TGTGCCACCAGTGTGGGGACTGGGGAGCTGTTTTTT.